The T cell receptor (beta chain) described here comes from a study of CD8 T cells in ankylosing spondylitis. TCRdb reprocessed the 5' RACE reads with MiXCR, giving one entry per CDR3 protein. The sample records under 950,000 distinct CDR3 sequences, about 20% being singletons. This clonotype was observed a handful of times. Antigen: not known. Study results and limitations: Previous work reported some of these motif variants in the synovial fluid and blood of reactive arthritis. Roughly eight highly homologous variants made up a TCR beta motif that seemed to typify ankylosing spondylitis blood.

This CDR3 has 13 residues. Germline-derived CDR1 and CDR2 are LGHDT and YNNKEL (reference sequence). Trimming pared 3 bases from V and 2 bases from J, leaving 5 bases between. The chain joins TRBV3-1 to TRBJ1-5; D call uncertain. The TCR originated in a male donor with ankylosing spondylitis. Sequencing was done on a sample of blood, either unsorted or a sorted T cell fraction (not recorded which). The DNA for the CDR3 is TGTGCCAGCAGCCAGGTCCGCAATCAGCCCCAGCATTTT. It is translated as CASSQVRNQPQHF.